The 18 T cell receptor beta chains below all came from one sample that was sequenced in a study of T cells in women clearing cervical HPV infection. Only in-frame clones appear in the TCRdb table, and some are missing; sequencing was by immunoSEQ multiplex PCR. The sample holds under 20,000 clones. Sequencing used blood buffy coat. All receptors come from a woman aged 18 to 75 with a cervical HPV16 infection that either progressed to CIN3+ or cleared (not recorded which).

To note about this clone: From the germline J gene comes the end of the CDR3, since the read stops 3 residues before it. The chain recombines TRBV7-2 with TRBJ2-5; 11 nucleotides match TRBD2. This CDR3 comprises 14 residues. V dropped 6 bases and J dropped 5; count of bases not matched to a gene: 5. Germline CDR1 reads SGHTA; CDR2 reads FQGNSA. CDR3 DNA, as far as it was read: TGTGCCAGCAGGAGAGCTAGCGGGGGGGAGACC. Encoded protein: CASRRASGGET. The full CDR3 is CASRRASGGETQYF.

A word on this clone: The read ends 3 residues shy of where the CDR3 ends; the end is completed using the germline J gene. The chain joins TRBV6-8 to TRBJ2-2; TRBD1 aligns across 8 bases. Germline loops: CDR1 MNHGY, CDR2 SAAAGT. The length of the CDR3 is 15 residues. The ends lost 6 bases at V and 5 bases at J; junction bases unmatched: 8. CDR3 loop: CASRGVQGDTGELFF. Partial CDR3 DNA: TGTGCCAGCAGGGGGGTACAGGGGGATACCGGGGAG.

In regard to this clone: The observed sequence ends 3 residues before the CDR3 terminus, with the missing tail filled in from the germline J gene. The chain carries TRBV18 and TRBJ2-5; 9 bases fit TRBD1. Germline-derived CDR1 and CDR2 are KGHSH and LQKENI. CDR3 length: 15 amino acids. Unmatched junction bases numbered 7, after V lost 3 bases and J lost 5 bases. The CDR3 DNA, read in part, is TGTGCCAGCTCACCGGGACAGGGATATAGGGAGACC. This gives the protein CASSPGQGYRET. The full CDR3 is CASSPGQGYRETQYF.

This clone is classed as medium-sized by frequency. The sequence runs out 3 residues before the end of the CDR3; the remainder is reconstructed from the germline J gene. The chain carries TRBV18 and TRBJ1-2; D gene unclear. Per the germline V gene, CDR1 is KGHSH and CDR2 is LQKENI. The V gene lost 6 bases and the J gene lost 7 bases, with 9 bases spanning the gap. CDR3 length equals 11 residues. Partial CDR3 DNA: TGTGCCAGCTCCAGGTCTGCTGGC. Encoded protein: CASSRSAG. The entire CDR3 protein reads CASSRSAGYTF.

As regards this clone: The CDR3 is cut off 3 residues early in the read; its end comes from the germline J gene. This chain uses TRBV10-1 with TRBJ1-1, with D possibly matching TRBD1 (6 bases). Trimming pared 0 bases from V and 5 bases from J, leaving 7 bases between. The germline V gene has CDR1 WNHNN and CDR2 SYGVQD (reference sequence). The CDR3 contains 13 residues. The sequenced CDR3 bases are TGCGCCAGCAGTGAGTCGAGGGGGACTGAA. This sequence encodes CASSESRGTE. The whole CDR3 region reads CASSESRGTEAFF.

To note about this clone: The read finishes 3 residues shy of the CDR3 end, and the germline J gene is used to complete it. The rearrangement joins TRBV2 to TRBJ1-1, with TRBD1 matching 7 bases. Germline trimming cut 6 bases from V and 5 bases from J; bases unmatched to any gene: 6. CDR3 length: 13 amino acids. The V gene's germline CDR1 is SNHLY and CDR2 FYNNEI. The CDR3 reads CASRRQGQTEAFF. The sequenced CDR3 bases are TGTGCCAGCAGACGACAGGGCCAGACTGAA.

According to its frequency, this clone is medium-sized. The CDR3 end is not reached by the read, which stops 3 residues before it; the germline J gene fills it in. The J gene is TRBJ1-1, the V gene TRBV29-1; 7 bases line up with TRBD1. The CDR3 is made up of 12 amino acids. V gave up 6 bases and J gave up 5 bases; unmatched junction bases: 6. Germline V gene sequence: CDR1 SQVTM, CDR2 ANQGSEA. CDR3 residues: CSVRGQYTEAFF. The sequenced part of the CDR3 DNA is TGCAGCGTGCGGGGACAGTATACTGAA.

In the case of this clone: From the germline J gene comes the end of the CDR3, since the read stops 3 residues before it. The chain recombines TRBV6-2 or TRBV6-3 with TRBJ2-3; D gene uncertain. Germline V gives CDR1 MNHEY, CDR2 SVGEGT. This CDR3 has 13 amino acids. The V end was cut by 5 bases, the J end by 2 bases, with 8 bases between. The CDR3 region is CASSDTVTDTQYF. CDR3 bases read: TGTGCCAGCAGTGACACCGTCACAGATACG.

Details on this clone: The read halts 3 residues ahead of the CDR3 end, with the missing end drawn from the germline J gene. The chain recombines TRBV12-3 or TRBV12-4 with TRBJ2-7; TRBD1 might be the D (5 bases). V lost 4 bases to trimming and J lost 2 bases, with 12 bases between them. The CDR3 has 14 residues. Incomplete CDR3 DNA: TGTGCCAGCAGTTCCCGACAGCCGCCCTACGAG. It codes for CASSSRQPPYE. Given in full, the CDR3 is CASSSRQPPYEQYF.

On this clone itself: The read terminates 3 residues ahead of where the CDR3 ends, so the germline J gene completes it. The chain combines TRBV12-3 or TRBV12-4 with TRBJ2-7; possibly TRBD2 for D (6 bases). V dropped 1 base and J dropped 0 bases, with 10 bases sitting between them. The CDR3 covers 15 residues. The CDR3 DNA, read in part, is TGTGCCAGCAGTTTAGGCGGGGTGGACTCCTACGAG. It specifies CASSLGGVDSYE. The CDR3 reads in full as CASSLGGVDSYEQYF.

Concerning this clone itself: The observed sequence ends 3 residues before the CDR3 terminus, with the missing tail filled in from the germline J gene. The chain links TRBV5-1 to TRBJ2-7; tentative D call: TRBD1 (5 bases). The germline gives CDR1 SGHRS, CDR2 YFSETQ. There are 15 residues in the CDR3. With 1 base removed from V and 6 bases from J, the gap between germline ends came to 17 bases. The CDR3: CASSLWSTEQGEQYF. The sequenced CDR3 bases are TGCGCCAGCAGCTTGTGGTCGACAGAGCAAGGCGAG. The whole variable domain, remainder taken from reference TRBV5-1 and TRBJ2-7, is KAGVTQTPRYLIKTRGQQVTLSCSPISGHRSVSWYQQTPGQGLQFLFEYFSETQRNKGNFPGRFSGRQFSNSRSEMNVSTLELGDSALYLCASSLWSTEQGEQYFGPGTRLTVT.

In regard to this clone: The CDR3 extends 3 residues past the end of the read, so its final part is completed from the germline J gene. The chain recombines TRBV5-5 with TRBJ2-1; TRBD1 matches 8 bases. The J segment lost 9 bases and the V segment lost 4 bases, leaving 12 bases of the junction unmatched. CDR1 is SGHKS and CDR2 is YYEKEE in the germline V gene (reference sequence). The CDR3 extends over 15 amino acids. Incomplete CDR3 DNA: TGTGCCAGCAGCCCCGGACAGGGACCCCTCTCTGAG. This gives the protein CASSPGQGPLSE. In full, the CDR3 reads CASSPGQGPLSEQFF.

A word on this clone: The read falls 3 residues short of the CDR3 end, and the missing part is taken from the germline J gene. The chain is built from TRBV29-1 and TRBJ2-3; TRBD1 matches at 11 bases. Unmatched junction bases numbered 4, after V lost 0 bases and J lost 5 bases. The germline V gene has CDR1 SQVTM and CDR2 ANQGSEA. CDR3 length: 15 amino acids. This CDR3 is CSVEDRTGGIDTQYF. The part of the CDR3 DNA that was read is TGCAGCGTTGAAGATCGGACAGGGGGCATAGATACG.

Regarding this clone: The CDR3 goes on 3 residues after the read ends, and that part is filled in from the germline J gene. J is TRBJ1-2 and V is TRBV6-4, with 8 bases identical to TRBD1. V was clipped by 7 bases and J by 4 bases; unmatched bases: 8. This CDR3 region has 14 residues. Germline CDR1 and CDR2: MRHNA and SNTAGT. CDR3 bases read: TGTGCCAGCACCTCGGGACAGGCGATCTATGGC. Translated, it gives CASTSGQAIYG. In full, the CDR3 is CASTSGQAIYGYTF.

Concerning this clone: An end of the junction does not agree with germline; a read error may underlie this. The CDR3 end is not reached by the read, which stops 3 residues before it; the germline J gene fills it in. The chain couples TRBV4-2 to TRBJ2-3, with 12 bases matching TRBD2. CDR1 is LGHNA, CDR2 YNFKEQ, per germline. This CDR3 has 18 residues. Here the CDR3 reads CASSQWTSGDDSTDTQYF. The covered CDR3 bases are TGCGCCAGCAGCCAATGGACTAGCGGGGACGATAGCACAGATACG.

Of note for this clone: The read is 3 residues too short to cover the CDR3 end, so that end is filled in from the germline J gene. The chain has TRBV2 and TRBJ2-2; 11 bases fit TRBD2. Germline lookup yields CDR1 SNHLY and CDR2 FYNNEI. V lost 8 bases and J lost 4; bases outside the gene matches: 3. This CDR3 is built from 14 residues. The CDR3 spells CASVGTSGTGELFF. The part of the CDR3 DNA that was read is TGTGCCAGCGTCGGGACTAGCGGCACCGGGGAG.

As regards this clone: The sequence runs out 3 residues before the end of the CDR3; the remainder is reconstructed from the germline J gene. The chain uses TRBV18 and TRBJ2-3; D not resolved. The CDR3 is made up of 12 amino acids. Germline values: CDR1 KGHSH, CDR2 LQKENI. Trimming took off 4 bases at V and 7 bases at J, with 9 bases between the two ends. CDR3 protein: CASSLLTYTQYF. CDR3 bases read: TGTGCCAGCTCACTACTCACGTATACG.

A remark on this clone: Read data end 3 residues before the CDR3 end; the end is taken from the germline J gene. The chain carries TRBV19 and TRBJ2-2; D may be TRBD2 (6 bases). The ends were cut back, 3 bases at V and 1 base at J, with 15 bases in the middle. The CDR3 extends over 17 amino acids. Germline values: CDR1 LNHDA, CDR2 SQIVND (reference sequence). The sequenced CDR3 bases are TGTGCCAGTAGTATTAGTGCGGCGGGACTGAACACCGGGGAG. Translated: CASSISAAGLNTGE. The entire CDR3 reads CASSISAAGLNTGELFF.